Following are 29 T cell receptor beta chains from one sample sequenced in a study of shared clonotypes between healthy human individuals. Naivety among CD8 cells was defined by CD45RO negativity and positive CCR7 selection, thereby excluding terminally differentiated effector memory CD45RA+ cells. Some clones are missing from TCRdb's copy, which holds only in-frame ones; the method was immunoSEQ multiplex PCR. The table shows about 750,000 clones, with about 91% occurring only once. The specimen was naive CD8+ T cells sorted from blood. These receptors were obtained from a man aged 30 to 39 in good health.

This rearrangement joins TRBV13 to TRBJ2-7, with TRBD2 identical over 10 bases. Trimming took 1 base from V and 2 from J; bases not matched to a gene: 2. The CDR3 spans 15 residues. Germline V gives CDR1 PRHDT, CDR2 FYEKMQ (reference sequence). CDR3 nucleotides: TGTGCCAGCAGCTTAGCACTAGCGGGAACCTACGAGCAGTACTTC. It encodes CASSLALAGTYEQYF.

In its sample, this clone was seen once. The V call is TRBV11-1, the J call TRBJ2-5; TRBD2 might be the D (5 bases). CDR3 length equals 13 residues. The V gene's germline CDR1 is SGHAT and CDR2 FQDESV (reference sequence). V lost 0 bases, J lost 7 bases, and 9 bases lay in between. CDR3 in DNA: TGTGCCAGCAGCTTAGCCGGGGTAGGGACCCAGTACTTC. Its translation: CASSLAGVGTQYF.

The chain recombines TRBV6-6 with TRBJ2-1; D unresolved. Germline V lookup: CDR1 MNHNY, CDR2 SVGAGI (reference sequence). Trimming took 4 bases from V and 9 from J, leaving 7 bases between them. This CDR3 is 11 amino acids long. The CDR3 spells CASSFGPEQFF. The CDR3 DNA reads as TGTGCCAGCAGTTTCGGACCTGAGCAGTTCTTC.

The V gene is TRBV21-1, the J gene TRBJ1-1. TRBV21-1 is an annotated pseudogene. This CDR3 has 13 residues. The CDR3 DNA sequence: TGTGCCAGCAGCAAAGCGGTGAACACTGAAGCTTTCTTT. This sequence encodes CASSKAVNTEAFF.

This clone was found a few times. The same CDR3 also results from other DNA sequences found in this sample. The chain recombines TRBV19 with TRBJ2-7; 11 bases fit TRBD1. The CDR3 has 14 amino acids. Per germline, CDR1 LNHDA and CDR2 SQIVND (reference sequence). V shed 3 bases and J 2 bases; nucleotides not matched to a gene: 0. The CDR3 here is CASSMGQGAYEQYF. In nucleotides, the CDR3 is TGTGCCAGTAGTATGGGACAGGGGGCCTACGAGCAGTACTTC.

The rearrangement links TRBV9 to TRBJ2-7, with 14 bases fitting TRBD2. V shed 4 bases, J shed 2 bases, and the junction held 5 bases outside the gene matches. From germline, CDR1 is SGDLS and CDR2 YYNGEE. The CDR3 is made up of 16 amino acids. CDR3 in DNA: TGTGCCAGCAGCACCCGGGGACTAGCGGGGGCCTACGAGCAGTACTTC. This gives the protein CASSTRGLAGAYEQYF.

V usage is TRBV10-3 and J usage is TRBJ2-2, with TRBD2 identical over 14 bases. The germline gives CDR1 ENHRY, CDR2 SYGVKD. Germline trimming cut 9 bases from V and 0 bases from J; bases unmatched to any gene: 3. The CDR3 loop spans 16 amino acids. The CDR3, as DNA: TGTGCCATTAGACTAGCGGGAGGGCCGAACACCGGGGAGCTGTTTTTT. This translates into CAIRLAGGPNTGELFF.

This clone was picked up one time. This chain uses TRBV27 with TRBJ2-7; 7 bases map to TRBD2. The J segment lost 3 bases and the V segment lost 2 bases, leaving 7 bases of the junction unmatched. Per the germline V gene, CDR1 is MNHEY and CDR2 is SMNVEV (reference sequence). This CDR3 has 15 residues. CDR3 sequence reads: CASSLTGLVGYEQYF. CDR3 in DNA: TGTGCCAGCAGTTTAACTGGACTAGTCGGCTACGAGCAGTACTTC.

J is TRBJ1-5 and V is TRBV7-6; D is unclear. V was cut by 5 bases and J by 5 bases, with 10 bases left in between. From germline, CDR1 is SGHVS and CDR2 FNYEAQ. The CDR3 is 13 amino acids. The CDR3 coding sequence is TGTGCCAGCAGCATAGGAGGGTATCAGCCCCAGCATTTT. Its protein is CASSIGGYQPQHF.

The V call is TRBV14, the J call TRBJ1-2, with D hard to call. This CDR3 contains 13 residues. Germline CDR1 SGHDN, CDR2 FVKESK. The V end lost 1 base, the J end lost 1 base, and 4 bases lay between the germline ends. The CDR3 coding sequence is TGTGCCAGCAGCCAAGTCGGTAACTATGGCTACACCTTC. This encodes CASSQVGNYGYTF.

The chain is built from TRBV19 and TRBJ2-2; D is undetermined. Trimming shortened V by 3 bases and J by 6 bases, and 5 bases separated the two germline ends. The germline V gene has CDR1 LNHDA and CDR2 SQIVND (reference sequence). The CDR3 covers 12 residues. CDR3 in amino acids: CASSMSPGELFF. CDR3 nucleotide sequence: TGTGCCAGTAGTATGAGCCCCGGGGAGCTGTTTTTT.

The chain employs TRBV7-9 and TRBJ2-5, with a tentative D call TRBD2 (5 bases). The germline V and J ends were trimmed by 5 bases and 3 bases, with 22 bases remaining between them. CDR1 SEHNR and CDR2 FQNEAQ come from the germline V gene (reference sequence). The CDR3 loop spans 17 amino acids. The CDR3 here is CASSDQFNPLREETQYF. CDR3 DNA sequence: TGTGCCAGCAGCGATCAATTTAACCCTCTGAGGGAAGAGACCCAGTACTTC. The full variable domain, completed using reference TRBV7-9 and TRBJ2-5, is DTGVSQNPRHKITKRGQNVTFRCDPISEHNRLYWYRQTLGQGPEFLTYFQNEAQLEKSRLLSDRFSAERPKGSFSTLEIQRTEQGDSAMYLCASSDQFNPLREETQYFGPGTRLLVL.

The sample holds one count of this clone. The CDR3 DNA follows: TGCAGCGCCTTCATTGTGGGACAGGGCTTCGCAGATACGCAGTATTTT. Amino acids: CSAFIVGQGFADTQYF. This chain links TRBV29-1 with TRBJ2-3; the match to TRBD1 covers 9 bases. Germline V gene data show CDR1 as SQVTM and CDR2 as ANQGSEA. V was pared by 7 bases and J by 4 bases, with 15 bases of the junction left unmatched. The CDR3 spans 16 residues.

The rearrangement uses TRBV6-1 and TRBJ1-2, with 9 bases aligning to TRBD1. J gave up 8 bases and V 3 bases, and 19 bases lay outside the gene matches. Germline CDR1 reads MNHNS; CDR2 reads SASEGT. This CDR3 spans 18 amino acids. CDR3 bases: TGTGCCAGCAGTGACCATCCGCGGACAGGGGTTGTCCTTGAAGGCTACACCTTC. Amino acid sequence: CASSDHPRTGVVLEGYTF.

This chain uses TRBV11-2 with TRBJ2-2, with no clear D. Between the trimmed V and J ends, which lost 5 bases and 6 bases, there was a span of 7 bases. CDR1 is SGHAT, CDR2 FQNNGV, per germline. The CDR3 runs to 12 residues. CDR3 loop: CASSLFAGELFF. The CDR3 DNA sequence: TGTGCCAGCAGCCTTTTCGCCGGGGAGCTGTTTTTT.

The J gene is TRBJ2-1, the V gene TRBV7-9, with D unresolved. Germline V gene data show CDR1 as SEHNR and CDR2 as FQNEAQ (reference sequence). The ends were cut back, 0 bases at V and 8 bases at J, with 14 bases in the middle. The CDR3 has 15 residues. The CDR3 sequence: CASSLAQAAIDEQFF. As DNA, the CDR3 is TGTGCCAGCAGCTTAGCGCAGGCAGCAATCGATGAGCAGTTCTTC.

For this clone: Other DNA sequences within the sample encode an identical CDR3. V and J are TRBV27 and TRBJ2-7; 8 bases map to TRBD1. The CDR3 is 15 residues long. In germline, CDR1 is MNHEY, CDR2 SMNVEV (reference sequence). Unmatched junction bases numbered 3, after V lost 2 bases and J lost 0 bases. The CDR3 here is CASSLTGTGSYEQYF. The DNA for the CDR3 is TGTGCCAGCAGTTTAACAGGGACAGGCTCCTACGAGCAGTACTTC.

The chain recombines TRBV5-6 with TRBJ2-7; D possibly matches TRBD1 or TRBD2 (5 bases each). The germline V and J ends were trimmed by 2 bases and 2 bases, with 11 bases remaining between them. Germline loops: CDR1 SGHDT, CDR2 YYEEEE. This CDR3 has 14 amino acids. CDR3 sequence reads: CASSFDSGAYEQYF. CDR3 DNA: TGTGCCAGCAGCTTTGACAGCGGAGCCTACGAGCAGTACTTC.

The rearrangement links TRBV25-1 to TRBJ2-1; D is unresolved. V lost 2 bases, J lost 3 bases, and 11 bases lay in between. CDR1 MGHDK and CDR2 SYGVNS come from the germline V gene. This CDR3 contains 15 residues. The CDR3 bases are TGTGCCAGCAGTGAACCCAGTGTGGTCTACAATGAGCAGTTCTTC. It encodes CASSEPSVVYNEQFF.

The CDR3 sequence is CASSLSGIGEQFF. For the CDR3, the DNA is TGTGCCAGCAGTTTAAGCGGGATAGGAGAGCAGTTCTTC. The chain couples TRBV28 to TRBJ2-1; the match to TRBD2 covers 7 bases. In germline, CDR1 is MDHEN, CDR2 SYDVKM. The V segment lost 2 bases and the J segment 10 bases; nucleotides outside the gene matches: 5. The length of the CDR3 is 13 residues. Filled out from reference TRBV28 and TRBJ2-1, the complete variable domain reads DVKVTQSSRYLVKRTGEKVFLECVQDMDHENMFWYRQDPGLGLRLIYFSYDVKMKEKGDIPEGYSVSREKKERFSLILESASTNQTSMYLCASSLSGIGEQFFGPGTRLTVL.

Worth noting for this clone: Other DNA sequences in this specimen translate into the identical CDR3. For the CDR3, the DNA is TGCGCCAGCTCGACAGGCGGGAGCTCCTACAATGAGCAGTTCTTC. It specifies CASSTGGSSYNEQFF. The chain combines TRBV5-1 with TRBJ2-1; tentative D call: TRBD2 (7 bases). Trimming took 7 bases from V and 0 from J, leaving 14 bases between them. CDR1 SGHRS and CDR2 YFSETQ come from the germline V gene. CDR3 length: 15 amino acids. The full variable domain, its missing parts supplied by reference TRBV5-1 and TRBJ2-1, is KAGVTQTPRYLIKTRGQQVTLSCSPISGHRSVSWYQQTPGQGLQFLFEYFSETQRNKGNFPGRFSGRQFSNSRSEMNVSTLELGDSALYLCASSTGGSSYNEQFFGPGTRLTVL.

In its sample, this clone was seen a few times. A much larger clonotype is one base distant, so this may be a read error. The chain recombines TRBV5-6 with TRBJ2-7; D may correspond to TRBD1 or TRBD2 (5 bases each). V was pared by 4 bases and J by 3 bases, with 11 bases between. This CDR3 has 13 residues. Germline V gene lookup returns CDR1 SGHDT and CDR2 YYEEEE. CDR3 nucleotide sequence: TGTGCCAGCAGCCCGGGACCGCTCTACGAGCAGTACTTC. This sequence encodes CASSPGPLYEQYF.

This clone was recorded a few times. Other DNA sequences of this sample code for an identical CDR3. The V gene is TRBV5-1, the J gene TRBJ2-7; D is uncertain. V shed 2 bases and J shed 2 bases, with 8 bases lying between them. The CDR3 has 13 residues. From germline, CDR1 is SGHRS and CDR2 YFSETQ. The CDR3 is CASSFGRAYEQYF. The CDR3 nucleotides are TGCGCCAGCAGCTTCGGACGGGCCTACGAGCAGTACTTC.

The chain combines TRBV6-1 with TRBJ1-5, with 7 bases fitting TRBD1. V lost 2 bases, J lost 3 bases, and 7 bases stayed unmatched. Germline CDR1 and CDR2: MNHNS and SASEGT. The CDR3 sequence is 16 residues long. The CDR3, as DNA: TGTGCCAGCAGTGAATGGGCAGGGGGTAACAATCAGCCCCAGCATTTT. It yields the protein CASSEWAGGNNQPQHF.

V and J are TRBV27 and TRBJ1-2; 8 bases map to TRBD1. This CDR3 is 13 amino acids long. Looked up from germline, CDR1 is MNHEY and CDR2 is SMNVEV (reference sequence). V lost 4 bases and J lost 5; bases outside the gene matches: 3. The CDR3 sequence: CASSSQGDYGYTF. The CDR3 DNA sequence: TGTGCCAGCAGTTCACAGGGGGATTATGGCTACACCTTC.

The V gene is TRBV7-2, the J gene TRBJ2-1, with D unresolved. The V gene lost 5 bases and the J gene lost 7 bases, with 12 bases spanning the gap. CDR1 SGHTA and CDR2 FQGNSA come from the germline V gene. The CDR3 has 13 residues. The CDR3 loop reads CASSPGALNEQFF. DNA of the CDR3: TGTGCCAGCAGCCCCGGCGCCTTAAATGAGCAGTTCTTC.

The chain carries TRBV6-6 and TRBJ1-2; D unresolved. V shed 4 bases and J shed 3 bases, with 15 bases lying between them. The CDR3 has 15 residues. Per germline, CDR1 MNHNY and CDR2 SVGAGI (reference sequence). CDR3 DNA: TGTGCCAGCAGTTCCTCAGAGACCACTGACTATGGCTACACCTTC. It encodes CASSSSETTDYGYTF.

Only a few counts were recorded for this clone. The rearrangement joins TRBV5-1 to TRBJ2-6, with 7 bases aligning to TRBD2. V was pared by 1 base and J by 3 bases, with 13 bases of the junction left unmatched. Germline V gives CDR1 SGHRS, CDR2 YFSETQ. The CDR3 sequence is 19 residues long. The CDR3 bases are TGCGCCAGCAGCTTGTTCGGCGGCGGGAGAGGAAGTGGGGCCAACGTCCTGACTTTC. Translation gives CASSLFGGGRGSGANVLTF.

This clone was picked up one time. The rearrangement joins TRBV9 to TRBJ2-7, with 11 bases aligning to TRBD1. V was clipped by 4 bases and J by 3 bases; unmatched bases: 6. Per the germline V gene, CDR1 is SGDLS and CDR2 is YYNGEE. The CDR3 runs 15 residues. Written as DNA, the CDR3 is TGTGCCAGCAGCCCCGGGACAGGGGGTTTCTACGAGCAGTACTTC. Translation: CASSPGTGGFYEQYF.